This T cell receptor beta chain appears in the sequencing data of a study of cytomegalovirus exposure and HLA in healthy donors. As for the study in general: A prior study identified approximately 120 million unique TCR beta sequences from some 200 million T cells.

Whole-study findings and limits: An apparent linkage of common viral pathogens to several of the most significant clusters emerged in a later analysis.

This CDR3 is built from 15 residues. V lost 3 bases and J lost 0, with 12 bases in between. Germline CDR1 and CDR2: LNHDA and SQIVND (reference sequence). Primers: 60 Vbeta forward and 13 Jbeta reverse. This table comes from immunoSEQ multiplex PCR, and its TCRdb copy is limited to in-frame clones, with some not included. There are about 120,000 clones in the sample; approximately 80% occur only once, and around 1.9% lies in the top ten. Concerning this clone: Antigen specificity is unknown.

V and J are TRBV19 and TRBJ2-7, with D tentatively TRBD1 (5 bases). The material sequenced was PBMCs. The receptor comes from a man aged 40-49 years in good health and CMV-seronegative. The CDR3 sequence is CASSIADTSSYEQYF. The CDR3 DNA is TGTGCCAGTAGTATTGCGGACACCAGCTCCTACGAGCAGTACTTC.